This is a list of T cell receptor beta chains from one sample in a study of blood T cell repertoires in COVID-19. Produced via immunoSEQ multiplex PCR; TCRdb's table is partial and in-frame only. This sample has a few hundred thousand clones, with about four fifths found just once. The specimen sequenced was PBMCs or T cells enriched from blood (not recorded which). The origin of the receptors is a woman in her forties or fifties who had recovered from COVID-19. Both conserved end residues are part of each CDR3. The order of the fields is V gene, D gene, J gene, clone size, CDR3 protein, CDR3 DNA. D genes are given only for firm matches. The size entry is marked missing in some rows and otherwise reads once, few, many or a size class.

v_call: TRBV30; d_call: TRBD2; j_call: TRBJ2-3; clone_size: -; cdr3_aa: CAWSVSGGWADTQYF; cdr3_nt: TGTGCCTGGAGTGTTTCCGGGGGGTGGGCAGATACGCAGTATTTT
v_call: TRBV28; d_call: TRBD2; j_call: TRBJ2-1; clone_size: -; cdr3_aa: CASSPWGSGGANEQFF; cdr3_nt: TGTGCCAGCAGTCCCTGGGGTAGCGGGGGGGCCAATGAGCAGTTCTTC
v_call: TRBV7-6; d_call: TRBD2; j_call: TRBJ2-7; clone_size: -; cdr3_aa: CASSLAGTSYEQYF; cdr3_nt: TGTGCCAGCAGCTTAGCTGGGACTAGCTACGAGCAGTACTTC
v_call: TRBV18; d_call: TRBD1; j_call: TRBJ1-1; clone_size: -; cdr3_aa: CASSALTGDTEAFF; cdr3_nt: TGTGCCAGCTCCGCCCTAACAGGGGACACTGAAGCTTTCTTT
v_call: TRBV19; d_call: -; j_call: TRBJ2-7; clone_size: -; cdr3_aa: CASSKGLSYYEQYF; cdr3_nt: TGTGCCAGTAGTAAGGGACTCTCCTACTACGAGCAGTACTTC
v_call: TRBV5-1; d_call: -; j_call: TRBJ2-7; clone_size: -; cdr3_aa: CASRPPSATYEQYF; cdr3_nt: TGCGCCAGCCGACCTCCTAGCGCCACCTACGAGCAGTACTTC
v_call: TRBV7-2; d_call: TRBD2; j_call: TRBJ2-7; clone_size: -; cdr3_aa: CASSLMREVHEQYF; cdr3_nt: TGTGCCAGCAGCTTGATGCGGGAGGTCCACGAGCAGTACTTC
v_call: TRBV7-8; d_call: -; j_call: TRBJ2-7; clone_size: -; cdr3_aa: CASSFGGRYEQYF; cdr3_nt: TGTGCCAGCAGCTTTGGGGGCAGGTACGAGCAGTACTTC
v_call: TRBV9; d_call: TRBD2; j_call: TRBJ2-5; clone_size: -; cdr3_aa: CASSPRPSGAQETQYF; cdr3_nt: TGTGCCAGCAGCCCCCGTCCTAGCGGGGCTCAAGAGACCCAGTACTTC
v_call: TRBV19; d_call: -; j_call: TRBJ1-1; clone_size: -; cdr3_aa: CASSPYGAGALNTEAFF; cdr3_nt: TGTGCCAGTAGTCCCTATGGGGCAGGGGCACTGAACACTGAAGCTTTCTTT
v_call: TRBV7-9; d_call: -; j_call: TRBJ2-1; clone_size: -; cdr3_aa: CASRSSRNPILEQFF; cdr3_nt: TGTGCCAGCAGAAGCTCGAGGAATCCTATACTTGAGCAGTTCTTC
v_call: TRBV11-1; d_call: -; j_call: TRBJ1-1; clone_size: -; cdr3_aa: CASSFGDPFGGEAFF; cdr3_nt: TGTGCCAGCAGCTTCGGGGATCCCTTTGGAGGTGAAGCTTTCTTT
v_call: TRBV19; d_call: -; j_call: TRBJ1-1; clone_size: -; cdr3_aa: CASSIVVVQGTEAFF; cdr3_nt: TGTGCCAGTAGTATTGTAGTTGTTCAGGGCACTGAAGCTTTCTTT
v_call: TRBV24-1; d_call: -; j_call: TRBJ1-2; clone_size: once; cdr3_aa: CATSAGEGVEGYTF; cdr3_nt: TGTGCCACCAGTGCCGGGGAGGGAGTTGAGGGCTACACCTTC
v_call: TRBV2; d_call: TRBD2; j_call: TRBJ2-3; clone_size: -; cdr3_aa: CASSDWAGGSTDTQYF; cdr3_nt: TGTGCCAGCAGTGATTGGGCGGGGGGTTCCACAGATACGCAGTATTTT
v_call: TRBV3-1/TRBV3-2; d_call: TRBD1; j_call: TRBJ1-3; clone_size: -; cdr3_aa: CASSPDRVSGNTIYF; cdr3_nt: TGTGCCAGCAGCCCCGACAGGGTATCTGGAAACACCATATATTTT
v_call: TRBV6-2/TRBV6-3; d_call: -; j_call: TRBJ2-1; clone_size: -; cdr3_aa: CASSYEAGRYNEQFF; cdr3_nt: TGTGCCAGCAGTTACGAGGCAGGGAGGTACAATGAGCAGTTCTTC
v_call: TRBV5-8; d_call: -; j_call: TRBJ1-1; clone_size: -; cdr3_aa: CASSGRGFTEAFF; cdr3_nt: TGTGCCAGCAGCGGACGAGGGTTCACTGAAGCTTTCTTT
v_call: TRBV15; d_call: TRBD1; j_call: TRBJ1-5; clone_size: -; cdr3_aa: CATSRDREGGQGSNQPQHF; cdr3_nt: TGTGCCACCAGCAGAGATCGGGAGGGGGGACAGGGATCAAATCAGCCCCAGCATTTT
v_call: TRBV7-2; d_call: -; j_call: TRBJ2-3; clone_size: -; cdr3_aa: CASSTATDTQYF; cdr3_nt: TGTGCCAGCAGCACAGCCACAGATACGCAGTATTTT
v_call: TRBV6-5; d_call: TRBD1; j_call: TRBJ1-2; clone_size: once; cdr3_aa: CASSFGTGGLGTF; cdr3_nt: TGTGCCAGCAGTTTCGGGACAGGCGGGTTGGGCACCTTC
v_call: TRBV27; d_call: TRBD1; j_call: TRBJ1-2; clone_size: -; cdr3_aa: CASSSPGQGWSGYTF; cdr3_nt: TGTGCCAGCAGTTCCCCGGGACAGGGGTGGAGTGGCTACACCTTC
v_call: TRBV5-5; d_call: -; j_call: TRBJ2-1; clone_size: -; cdr3_aa: CASSSLESTFF; cdr3_nt: TGTGCCAGCAGCTCCCTAGAGTCGACGTTCTTC
v_call: TRBV7-3; d_call: TRBD2; j_call: TRBJ2-1; clone_size: -; cdr3_aa: CASSFFPRSGAGGPPMYNEQFF; cdr3_nt: TGTGCCAGCAGCTTCTTTCCCCGGAGTGGAGCGGGAGGGCCTCCGATGTACAATGAGCAGTTCTTC
v_call: TRBV5-5; d_call: TRBD1; j_call: TRBJ1-2; clone_size: -; cdr3_aa: CASSRGAPTGGIYGYTF; cdr3_nt: TGTGCCAGCAGCCGAGGTGCGCCAACAGGGGGCATCTATGGCTACACCTTC
v_call: TRBV19; d_call: -; j_call: TRBJ2-1; clone_size: -; cdr3_aa: CASSWANEQFF; cdr3_nt: TGTGCCAGTAGTTGGGCTAATGAGCAGTTCTTC
v_call: TRBV29-1; d_call: TRBD1; j_call: TRBJ2-1; clone_size: -; cdr3_aa: CSVLPFTGGNEQFF; cdr3_nt: TGCAGCGTTCTCCCATTCACAGGGGGGAATGAGCAGTTCTTC
v_call: TRBV30; d_call: TRBD1; j_call: TRBJ1-2; clone_size: once; cdr3_aa: CAWIATGESGYTF; cdr3_nt: TGTGCCTGGATAGCTACAGGGGAGTCTGGCTACACCTTC
v_call: TRBV7-9; d_call: -; j_call: TRBJ1-1; clone_size: -; cdr3_aa: CASSRQDTEAFF; cdr3_nt: TGTGCCAGCAGCCGACAGGACACTGAAGCTTTCTTT
v_call: TRBV20-1; d_call: -; j_call: TRBJ2-3; clone_size: -; cdr3_aa: CSAWRDTQYF; cdr3_nt: TGCAGTGCTTGGAGGGATACGCAGTATTTT
v_call: TRBV6-2/TRBV6-3; d_call: -; j_call: TRBJ1-3; clone_size: -; cdr3_aa: CASSFDSSGNTIYF; cdr3_nt: TGTGCCAGCAGTTTCGACAGCTCTGGAAACACCATATATTTT
v_call: TRBV30; d_call: -; j_call: TRBJ2-5; clone_size: -; cdr3_aa: CAWSQYSETQYF; cdr3_nt: TGTGCCTGGAGTCAGTATTCAGAGACCCAGTACTTC
v_call: TRBV9; d_call: -; j_call: TRBJ1-1; clone_size: -; cdr3_aa: CASSPAGASRPAFF; cdr3_nt: TGTGCCAGCAGCCCTGCGGGGGCTTCGCGGCCAGCTTTCTTT
v_call: TRBV9; d_call: -; j_call: TRBJ1-1; clone_size: -; cdr3_aa: CASSGSRGAEAFF; cdr3_nt: TGTGCCAGCAGCGGAAGCAGGGGCGCTGAAGCTTTCTTT
v_call: TRBV6-5; d_call: TRBD2; j_call: TRBJ2-7; clone_size: -; cdr3_aa: CASSYLSSGTYEQYF; cdr3_nt: TGTGCCAGCAGTTACTTATCTAGCGGAACCTACGAGCAGTACTTC
v_call: TRBV4-3; d_call: -; j_call: TRBJ1-1; clone_size: -; cdr3_aa: CASSQDRADGTEAFF; cdr3_nt: TGCGCCAGCAGCCAAGATCGAGCCGATGGCACTGAAGCTTTCTTT
v_call: TRBV29-1; d_call: -; j_call: TRBJ2-1; clone_size: -; cdr3_aa: CSVQGLADEQFF; cdr3_nt: TGCAGCGTTCAAGGGCTAGCCGATGAGCAGTTCTTC
v_call: TRBV4-2; d_call: -; j_call: TRBJ1-3; clone_size: few; cdr3_aa: CASSQGGGSAGNTIYF; cdr3_nt: TGTGCCAGCAGCCAAGGGGGGGGGTCCGCTGGAAACACCATATATTTT
v_call: TRBV7-9; d_call: -; j_call: TRBJ1-1; clone_size: once; cdr3_aa: CASSLSGHTEAFF; cdr3_nt: TGTGCCAGCAGCTTATCAGGGCACACTGAAGCTTTCTTT
v_call: TRBV5-1; d_call: -; j_call: TRBJ2-3; clone_size: once; cdr3_aa: CASSPDRTSTDTQYF; cdr3_nt: TGCGCCAGCAGCCCGGACAGAACTAGCACAGATACGCAGTATTTT
v_call: TRBV6-5; d_call: -; j_call: TRBJ1-5; clone_size: once; cdr3_aa: CASSYSWTEPQPQHF; cdr3_nt: TGTGCCAGCAGTTACTCTTGGACAGAACCCCAGCCCCAGCATTTT
v_call: TRBV9; d_call: -; j_call: TRBJ1-1; clone_size: -; cdr3_aa: CASSAGPGRAEAFF; cdr3_nt: TGTGCCAGCAGCGCAGGCCCGGGGAGGGCTGAAGCTTTCTTT
v_call: TRBV18; d_call: TRBD1; j_call: TRBJ1-2; clone_size: -; cdr3_aa: CASSRTGGKDGYTF; cdr3_nt: TGTGCCAGCTCACGGACAGGGGGAAAAGATGGCTACACCTTC
v_call: TRBV5-3; d_call: TRBD2; j_call: TRBJ2-1; clone_size: -; cdr3_aa: CARSFRAGGFNEQFF; cdr3_nt: TGTGCCAGAAGCTTTAGAGCGGGGGGGTTCAATGAGCAGTTCTTC
v_call: TRBV5-6; d_call: -; j_call: TRBJ2-7; clone_size: -; cdr3_aa: CASSLMLGGRPGSYEQYF; cdr3_nt: TGTGCCAGCAGCTTAATGTTGGGAGGCCGCCCTGGCTCCTACGAGCAGTACTTC
v_call: TRBV19; d_call: TRBD1; j_call: TRBJ2-3; clone_size: -; cdr3_aa: CATPWDREEDTQYF; cdr3_nt: TGTGCCACCCCCTGGGACAGGGAAGAAGATACGCAGTATTTT
v_call: TRBV7-8; d_call: -; j_call: TRBJ1-4; clone_size: once; cdr3_aa: CASSLAGGRPLANEKLFF; cdr3_nt: TGTGCCAGCAGCTTAGCCGGGGGGCGCCCCCTGGCAAATGAAAAACTGTTTTTT
v_call: TRBV5-6; d_call: -; j_call: TRBJ1-2; clone_size: -; cdr3_aa: CASSSTKPFRNLHVYGYTF; cdr3_nt: TGTGCCAGCAGCTCGACAAAGCCGTTTCGGAACCTACACGTTTATGGCTACACCTTC
v_call: TRBV5-1; d_call: TRBD1; j_call: TRBJ1-2; clone_size: few; cdr3_aa: CASSTRQGALDGYTF; cdr3_nt: TGCGCCAGCAGCACCCGACAGGGGGCGTTGGATGGCTACACCTTC
v_call: TRBV7-9; d_call: TRBD1; j_call: TRBJ1-3; clone_size: -; cdr3_aa: CASSLGMTGHSGNTIYF; cdr3_nt: TGTGCCAGCAGCTTAGGTATGACAGGGCACTCTGGAAACACCATATATTTT
v_call: TRBV6-2/TRBV6-3; d_call: TRBD2; j_call: TRBJ2-5; clone_size: few; cdr3_aa: CASSYSIAGVQETQYF; cdr3_nt: TGTGCCAGCAGTTACTCGATAGCGGGGGTCCAAGAGACCCAGTACTTC
v_call: TRBV5-8; d_call: -; j_call: TRBJ1-2; clone_size: -; cdr3_aa: CASSSAGGRRANYGYTF; cdr3_nt: TGTGCCAGCAGCTCTGCTGGGGGCCGACGAGCTAACTATGGCTACACCTTC
v_call: TRBV5-4; d_call: -; j_call: TRBJ2-5; clone_size: -; cdr3_aa: CASSLAQGIGETQYF; cdr3_nt: TGTGCCAGCAGCTTGGCGCAGGGGATTGGAGAGACCCAGTACTTC
v_call: TRBV7-3; d_call: TRBD2; j_call: TRBJ2-2; clone_size: -; cdr3_aa: CASSPPGGRRTGELFF; cdr3_nt: TGTGCCAGCAGCCCCCCGGGGGGGCGTCGAACCGGGGAGCTGTTTTTT
v_call: TRBV23-1; d_call: -; j_call: TRBJ1-5; clone_size: -; cdr3_aa: CASSPRRRVGQPQHF; cdr3_nt: TGCGCCAGCAGTCCCCGGCGGAGGGTGGGTCAGCCCCAGCATTTT
v_call: TRBV20-1; d_call: TRBD2; j_call: TRBJ2-1; clone_size: -; cdr3_aa: CSASNLAGRRQFF; cdr3_nt: TGCAGTGCTAGTAACCTAGCGGGGCGGCGGCAGTTCTTC